Presented here are 19 T cell receptor beta chains from one specimen sequenced in a study of blood T cell repertoires in COVID-19. Generated by immunoSEQ multiplex PCR, the TCRdb table keeps only in-frame clones and is missing some. The table has 130,000 or so clones, around 89% seen once. The sample consisted of peripheral blood. These receptors were taken from a man in his forties or fifties with active or convalescent COVID-19.

The chain's CDR3 is CASSSKGFEQFF. In nucleotides, the CDR3 is TGTGCCAGCAGTTCAAAGGGGTTTGAGCAGTTCTTC. The V call is TRBV28, the J call TRBJ2-1; D is possibly TRBD1 (5 bases). Trimming removed 4 bases from V and 9 bases from J, with 10 bases in between. Per the germline V gene, CDR1 is MDHEN and CDR2 is SYDVKM. This CDR3 contains 12 residues.

The rearrangement joins TRBV29-1 to TRBJ2-3; 9 bases line up with TRBD1. Trimming removed 7 bases from V and 2 bases from J; junction bases left unmatched: 16. Germline assignment: CDR1 SQVTM and CDR2 ANQGSEA. CDR3 length: 17 amino acids. CDR3 sequence (DNA): TGCAGCGGAACTCCCCGGAGGACAGGGGTTGTCACAGATACGCAGTATTTT. Encoded protein: CSGTPRRTGVVTDTQYF.

The chain joins TRBV25-1 to TRBJ2-5, with D possibly matching TRBD2 (7 bases). CDR1 is MGHDK and CDR2 is SYGVNS in the germline V gene. The germline V and J ends were trimmed by 8 bases and 9 bases, with 19 bases remaining between them. The CDR3 contains 13 residues. The CDR3 loop is CASQRAGEGAQYF. DNA for the CDR3: TGTGCCAGCCAAAGGGCAGGGGAGGGCGCCCAGTACTTC. Based on the CDR3 plus reference TRBV25-1 and TRBJ2-5, the full variable domain is EADIYQTPRYLVIGTGKKITLECSQTMGHDKMYWYQQDPGMELHLIHYSYGVNSTEKGDLSSESTVSRIRTEHFPLTLESARPSHTSQYLCASQRAGEGAQYFGPGTRLLVL.

This clone was seen only once. The rearrangement uses TRBV19 and TRBJ2-7; maybe TRBD1 (6 bases). The germline CDR1 and CDR2 sequences are LNHDA and SQIVND (reference sequence). V was trimmed by 4 bases and J by 7 bases, leaving 20 bases between them. This CDR3 contains 15 residues. The CDR3 sequence: CASSTSGGRGREQYF. CDR3 nucleotides: TGTGCCAGTAGTACCTCCGGTGGCAGGGGACGAGAGCAGTACTTC.

The rearrangement links TRBV12-1 to TRBJ1-5. TRBV12-1 is an annotated pseudogene. The CDR3 is made up of 13 amino acids. The CDR3 DNA follows: TGTGCCAGGAGAGAGAGGGGCAATCAGCCCCAGCATTTT. Residues: CARRERGNQPQHF.

The V call is TRBV7-2, the J call TRBJ2-5; D is possibly TRBD2 (5 bases). CDR3 length: 13 residues. The germline CDR1 and CDR2 sequences are SGHTA and FQGNSA. The ends were cut back, 2 bases at V and 6 bases at J, with 10 bases in the middle. The DNA for the CDR3 is TGTGCCAGCAGCTTATCTACGGGGAAGACCCAGTACTTC. Its protein is CASSLSTGKTQYF.

This chain joins TRBV2 and TRBJ2-1; perhaps TRBD2 as D (5 bases). Germline assignment: CDR1 SNHLY and CDR2 FYNNEI. The CDR3 runs to 17 residues. V was clipped by 4 bases and J by 9 bases, with 25 bases between them. The CDR3 spells CASSGPLGGPIRSEQFF. In nucleotides, the CDR3 is TGTGCCAGCAGTGGGCCACTGGGCGGGCCAATAAGGAGTGAGCAGTTCTTC.

The gene calls are TRBV4-3 and TRBJ1-2; 12 nucleotides align to TRBD1. Germline CDR1 LGHNA, CDR2 YSLEER. The CDR3 has 17 residues. Trimming at V came to 4 bases and at J to 6 bases, leaving 12 bases not matched to a gene. The CDR3 region has the DNA TGCGCCAGCAGCCTAGGGACAGGGGGCGCCGGTTTAGATGGCTACACCTTC. It is translated as CASSLGTGGAGLDGYTF.

The CDR3: CASSLARGGSEKLFF. The DNA of the CDR3 is TGTGCCAGCAGCTTGGCCCGGGGAGGAAGTGAAAAACTGTTTTTT. This chain links TRBV5-5 with TRBJ1-4; D gene ambiguous. The CDR3 is made up of 15 amino acids. Trimming left V 0 bases short and J 7 bases short, with 13 bases between. Germline V CDR1 and CDR2: SGHKS, YYEKEE (reference sequence).

This rearrangement joins TRBV13 to TRBJ2-3, with 9 nucleotides matching TRBD1. Germline V gives CDR1 PRHDT, CDR2 FYEKMQ (reference sequence). This CDR3 contains 16 residues. Trimming at V came to 5 bases and at J to 2 bases, leaving 8 bases not matched to a gene. As DNA, the CDR3 is TGTGCCAGCAGCCACGCGGGACAGGGCGCCACAGATACGCAGTATTTT. Translation gives CASSHAGQGATDTQYF.

V gene TRBV25-1 combines with J gene TRBJ2-5, with TRBD2 identical over 9 bases. From germline, CDR1 is MGHDK and CDR2 SYGVNS. Trimming removed 5 bases from V and 4 bases from J; junction bases left unmatched: 8. CDR3 length: 15 amino acids. CDR3 sequence reads: CASSSTSGRGETQYF. The CDR3 region has the DNA TGTGCCAGCAGTTCGACTAGCGGACGGGGAGAGACCCAGTACTTC.

The chain joins TRBV5-1 to TRBJ2-5; 7 bases align to TRBD1. Trimming removed 3 bases from V and 0 bases from J; junction bases left unmatched: 8. The CDR3 consists of 16 residues. CDR1 is SGHRS and CDR2 is YFSETQ in the germline V gene. The chain's CDR3 is CASSSTGQLYQETQYF. The CDR3 region has the DNA TGCGCCAGCAGCTCGACGGGACAGTTGTACCAAGAGACCCAGTACTTC.

The chain combines TRBV5-1 with TRBJ1-6, with 9 bases fitting TRBD1. The trim removed 6 bases at V and 9 bases at J, leaving 10 bases unmatched. The V gene's germline CDR1 is SGHRS and CDR2 YFSETQ. This CDR3 is built from 15 residues. CDR3 loop: CASTPLGQGFSPLHF. CDR3 coding DNA: TGCGCCAGCACCCCCTTGGGACAGGGTTTTTCACCCCTCCACTTT.

This clone was counted only a few times. The CDR3, as DNA: TGCGCCAGCAGCCCCGGGACTCGAGGTCGCACCGGGGAGCTGTTTTTT. The encoded protein is CASSPGTRGRTGELFF. The V gene is TRBV10-1, the J gene TRBJ2-2; possible D gene TRBD2, 6 bases. Germline loops: CDR1 WNHNN, CDR2 SYGVQD (reference sequence). The CDR3 runs to 16 residues. Trimming shortened V by 6 bases and J by 4 bases, and 18 bases separated the two germline ends.

The chain is built from TRBV12-3 or TRBV12-4 and TRBJ2-7; 10 bases align to TRBD1. The CDR3 runs to 13 residues. The junction had 3 bases not matched to a gene; V was cut back by 6 bases and J by 4 bases. In DNA form, the CDR3 reads TGTGCCAGCAGGACAGGGGGCGCTTACGAGCAGTACTTC. Translated: CASRTGGAYEQYF.

The J gene is TRBJ1-2, the V gene TRBV9; weak D call: TRBD1 (5 bases). This CDR3 is built from 13 residues. Trimming cost V 7 bases and J 8 bases, with 18 bases left between them. The germline V gene encodes CDR1 SGDLS and CDR2 YYNGEE. The CDR3 here is CASQIGANGGYTF. The CDR3 bases are TGTGCCAGCCAGATTGGGGCGAACGGGGGCTACACCTTC.

V is TRBV5-1 and J is TRBJ1-6; TRBD1 matches at 9 bases. The CDR3 is 17 amino acids. V gave up 4 bases and J gave up 7 bases; unmatched junction bases: 12. The germline gives CDR1 SGHRS, CDR2 YFSETQ. The CDR3 DNA follows: TGCGCCAGCAGCCTAAGCGGAACGGGACAGGGAAATTCACCCCTCCACTTT. Amino acid sequence: CASSLSGTGQGNSPLHF.

CDR3 amino acids: CASGQGGRVRMGEQFF. CDR3 in DNA: TGTGCCAGCGGACAGGGGGGGAGAGTCCGGATGGGGGAGCAGTTCTTC. The V and J genes are TRBV27 and TRBJ2-1; 10 nucleotides agree with TRBD1. In germline, CDR1 is MNHEY, CDR2 SMNVEV (reference sequence). V shed 8 bases, J shed 10 bases, and the junction held 17 bases outside the gene matches. The CDR3 covers 16 residues.

The rearrangement links TRBV9 to TRBJ2-2, with 11 positions matching TRBD1. Germline V gives CDR1 SGDLS, CDR2 YYNGEE. V shed 4 bases, J shed 8 bases, and the junction held 7 bases outside the gene matches. The CDR3 spans 15 residues. CDR3: CASSPGQGASGELFF. CDR3 DNA: TGTGCCAGCAGCCCAGGACAGGGGGCGAGTGGGGAGCTGTTTTTT.